A single sample is the source of the 3 T cell receptor beta chains below, sequenced in a study of regulatory T cells in long-lasting Graves disease. According to the study, TCR beta libraries were built with iRepertoire HTBI primers and CDR3-region Arm-PCR. TCRdb processed the multiplex PCR reads anew with MiXCR; each CDR3 protein has one entry. The table lists a few hundred thousand distinct CDR3 sequences, roughly a sixth of them singletons. The time point denotes: newly diagnosed GD, antithyroid drugs for less than 3 months. The authors made the TCR library using RNA they extracted from PBMCs. The sample was also linked to a second study, of T cells in Graves' hyperthyroidism and ophthalmopathy.

Sample: peripheral blood mononuclear cells (PBMCs), taken at new diagnosis, from a patient treated with antithyroid drugs. The receptors shown here come from a man aged 35 to 55 with Graves disease.

This clonotype was seen at least ten times. The rearrangement links TRBV3-1 to TRBJ2-7; D call uncertain. Germline lookup yields CDR1 LGHDT and CDR2 YNNKEL (reference sequence). This CDR3 contains 13 residues. Trimming shortened V by 3 bases and J by 1 base, and 7 bases separated the two germline ends. The CDR3 is CASSQRPSYEQYF. The CDR3 DNA follows: TGTGCCAGCAGCCAGAGACCATCCTACGAGCAGTACTTC.

The chain couples TRBV9 to TRBJ2-2; no firm D call. Trimming removed 0 bases at V and 9 bases at J, with 9 bases between. This CDR3 has 13 amino acids. Germline V lookup: CDR1 SGDLS, CDR2 YYNGEE. CDR3 bases: TGTGCCAGCAGCGTAGGCGCCCGTCGGGAGCTGTTTTTT. It encodes CASSVGARRELFF. The full variable domain, rest sourced from reference TRBV9 and TRBJ2-2, is DSGVTQTPKHLITATGQRVTLRCSPRSGDLSVYWYQQSLDQGLQFLIQYYNGEERAKGNILERFSAQQFPDLHSELNLSSLELGDSALYFCASSVGARRELFFGEGSRLTVL.

This clonotype was detected many times. The chain has TRBV7-6 and TRBJ2-1; TRBD2 aligns across 13 bases. V trimming: 1 base; J trimming: 7 bases; junction bases outside the gene matches: 10. The germline gives CDR1 SGHVS, CDR2 FNYEAQ. The CDR3 has 18 residues. The CDR3 DNA reads TGTGCCAGCAGCTTAGACCAGGGACTAGCGGGATTGTATAATGAGCAGTTCTTC. Its translation: CASSLDQGLAGLYNEQFF.